The entry that follows covers one T cell receptor (beta chain) sequence. Its cognate antigen is unknown. Germline and junction disagree at one end, which may indicate a read error. These data are taken from a study of molecular identifiers for immune sequencing clone quantification. Findings and limits, study-wide: Jurkat TCR RNA that was spiked in from one cell was reportedly detectable among one million naive cells. Sizes of highly expanded clones could be underestimated through identical TCRs sharing a barcode.

As CD8+CD4-CCR7+CD45RA+ cells, naive CD8 T cells were sorted. The germline gives CDR1 SGHNT, CDR2 YYREEE (reference sequence). There are 16 residues in the CDR3. As previously described, bulk TCR libraries were made using listed TCR primers. One entry per CDR3 protein results from TCRdb running MiXCR on the PCR reads. The table lists around 460,000 distinct CDR3 sequences, around 23% of them singletons. V and J are TRBV5-4 and TRBJ2-5; 9 nucleotides line up with TRBD2. This TCR derives from a human donor in good health. Some libraries in this study had Jurkat cell RNA spiked in. What was sequenced was naive CD8+ T cells from blood, with Jurkat cell RNA spiked in. This sample's subset: FACS-sorted CD8+CD4-CCR7+CD45RA+ naive T cells. The CDR3 nucleotides read TGTGCCAGCAGCTGGGGATACTCTAGCGGGGAGTCAGGAGACCACTTC. Protein: CASSWGYSSGESGDHF.